This TCR beta chain was found in a study of T cell changes during pregnancy in multiple sclerosis. The V and J ends lost 0 bases and 7 bases respectively, with 11 bases between them. Germline values: CDR1 SGHTA, CDR2 FQGNSA. The CDR3 length is 14 residues. The method was immunoSEQ multiplex PCR; TCRdb's version includes in-frame clones alone and lacks a portion of them. The top ten hold 1.5% to 2% of the sample, which has approximately 70,000 clones, about 93% seen once. The sequence was obtained from a female donor in good health, enrolled as a control in a pregnancy study. The genes are TRBV7-2 and TRBJ2-3, with D tentatively TRBD1 (6 bases). This sample comprised peripheral blood, obtained in the first trimester of pregnancy. The CDR3 bases are TGTGCCAGCAGCTTAGCCAGGGGCCAACATACGCAGTATTTT. Its protein is CASSLARGQHTQYF.